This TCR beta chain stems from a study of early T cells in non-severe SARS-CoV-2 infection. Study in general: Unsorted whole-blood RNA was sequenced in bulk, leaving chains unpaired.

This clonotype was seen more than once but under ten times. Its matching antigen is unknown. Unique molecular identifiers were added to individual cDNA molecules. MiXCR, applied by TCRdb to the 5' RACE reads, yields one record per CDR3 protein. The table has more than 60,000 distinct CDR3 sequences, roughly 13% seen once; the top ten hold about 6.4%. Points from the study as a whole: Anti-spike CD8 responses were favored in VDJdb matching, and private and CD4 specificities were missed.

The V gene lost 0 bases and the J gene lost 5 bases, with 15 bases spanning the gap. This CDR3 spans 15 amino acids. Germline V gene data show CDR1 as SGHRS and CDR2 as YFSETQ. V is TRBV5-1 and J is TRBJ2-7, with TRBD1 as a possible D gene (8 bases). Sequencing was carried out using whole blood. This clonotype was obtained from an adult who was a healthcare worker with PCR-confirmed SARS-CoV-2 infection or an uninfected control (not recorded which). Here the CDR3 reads CASSLAATGGDEQYF. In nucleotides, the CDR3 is TGCGCCAGCAGCTTGGCGGCAACAGGGGGGGACGAGCAGTACTTC.